These 32 T cell receptor beta chains were all obtained from the same sample, sequenced in a study of CD8+ T cells in alopecia areata. Extracted RNA was reverse transcribed, and the resulting cDNA served as sequencing template. TCRdb's table, derived via immunoSEQ multiplex PCR, lists solely in-frame clones and lacks some. The table shows about 150,000 clones, with roughly 44% occurring only once. The sample comprised CD4+ T cells sorted from blood. These receptors all stem from a human donor with alopecia areata.

The chain carries TRBV19 and TRBJ2-1; a possible D gene is TRBD2 (6 bases). V dropped 6 bases and J dropped 2 bases, with 26 bases sitting between them. This CDR3 is 19 amino acids long. Germline assignment: CDR1 LNHDA and CDR2 SQIVND (reference sequence). The CDR3 DNA sequence: TGTGCCAGTAGCCCTGGGGGGACGCCAGTTAAGGTCGCCTACAATGAGCAGTTCTTC. Translating it yields CASSPGGTPVKVAYNEQFF.

The chain combines TRBV7-2 with TRBJ2-7; no definite D call. Per germline, CDR1 SGHTA and CDR2 FQGNSA. This CDR3 spans 13 amino acids. Between the trimmed V and J ends, which lost 0 bases and 10 bases, there was a span of 13 bases. The CDR3 DNA reads as TGTGCCAGCAGCTTAGCCCACGCACCCGTTCAGTACTTC. Residues: CASSLAHAPVQYF.

There are a few counts of this clone. This chain joins TRBV7-9 and TRBJ1-5, with D tentatively TRBD1 (6 bases). The germline V gene has CDR1 SEHNR and CDR2 FQNEAQ (reference sequence). The CDR3 length is 15 residues. The V end was cut by 5 bases, the J end by 4 bases, with 15 bases between. The CDR3 here is CASSTGTGPNQPQHF. The CDR3, as DNA: TGTGCCAGCAGCACCGGAACAGGGCCAAATCAGCCCCAGCATTTT.

This clone has only one observation. V gene TRBV5-6 combines with J gene TRBJ1-1; 8 bases are shared with TRBD1. Germline assignment: CDR1 SGHDT and CDR2 YYEEEE. J gave up 4 bases and V 1 base, and 9 bases lay outside the gene matches. The CDR3 contains 16 residues. The CDR3 DNA reads as TGTGCCAGCAGCTTGCGGCAGGGGGCGCGCAGCACTGAAGCTTTCTTT. Translated, it gives CASSLRQGARSTEAFF.

The chain employs TRBV29-1 and TRBJ1-4, with D possibly being TRBD1 (5 bases). Trimming cost V 4 bases and J 4 bases, with 10 bases left between them. The CDR3 extends over 13 amino acids. CDR1 is SQVTM, CDR2 ANQGSEA, per germline. CDR3 amino acids: CSVGDGYNEKLFF. For the CDR3, the DNA is TGCAGCGTTGGGGACGGCTATAATGAAAAACTGTTTTTT.

The DNA for the CDR3 is TGTGCCAGCGGCAATCGCGGGTGGCAGTCCTACGAGCAGTACTTC. Translated: CASGNRGWQSYEQYF. The V and J genes are TRBV7-2 and TRBJ2-7, with D tentatively TRBD2 (5 bases). Germline lookup yields CDR1 SGHTA and CDR2 FQGNSA. V gave up 8 bases and J gave up 1 base, with 18 bases separating them. The CDR3 has 15 residues.

The chain combines TRBV6-1 with TRBJ2-1, with D unresolved. The germline V gene has CDR1 MNHNS and CDR2 SASEGT. The V and J ends lost 2 bases and 2 bases respectively, with 7 bases between them. The CDR3 spans 14 residues. Here the CDR3 reads CASSEPETYNEQFF. The CDR3 region has the DNA TGTGCCAGCAGTGAACCGGAGACCTACAATGAGCAGTTCTTC.

This chain uses TRBV7-2 with TRBJ2-7, with D possibly TRBD1 on 6 matching bases. The CDR3 contains 17 residues. From germline, CDR1 is SGHTA and CDR2 FQGNSA. Trimming cost V 5 bases and J 7 bases, with 27 bases left between them. CDR3 amino acids: CASSRQFRWQGLSEQYF. Here the CDR3 DNA reads TGTGCCAGCAGCCGACAATTTCGGTGGCAGGGGCTTTCGGAGCAGTACTTC.

The chain couples TRBV2 to TRBJ1-5; D remains unclear. The germline V and J ends were trimmed by 4 bases and 0 bases, with 7 bases remaining between them. Germline V CDR1 and CDR2: SNHLY, FYNNEI. The CDR3 is 14 residues long. The CDR3 protein is CASSVGNSNQPQHF. The CDR3 DNA follows: TGTGCCAGCAGTGTTGGGAATAGCAATCAGCCCCAGCATTTT.

With regard to this clone: Different DNA sequences within this sample yield the same CDR3. The CDR3 is CSASRQETQYF. The CDR3 DNA follows: TGCAGTGCTAGCCGACAAGAGACCCAGTACTTC. The chain has TRBV20-1 and TRBJ2-5; D call uncertain. CDR1 is DFQATT, CDR2 SNEGSKA, per germline (reference sequence). Between the trimmed V and J ends, which lost 3 bases and 2 bases, there was a span of 4 bases. The CDR3 loop spans 11 amino acids.

The chain has TRBV7-9 and TRBJ2-7; D gene uncertain. This CDR3 comprises 14 residues. Germline V gives CDR1 SEHNR, CDR2 FQNEAQ (reference sequence). V lost 2 bases and J lost 2, with 10 bases in between. The CDR3 sequence: CASSLSQAAYEQYF. The CDR3, as DNA: TGTGCCAGCAGCTTAAGTCAGGCTGCCTACGAGCAGTACTTC. The full variable domain, in which reference TRBV7-9 and TRBJ2-7 provide the parts outside the CDR3, is DTGVSQNPRHKITKRGQNVTFRCDPISEHNRLYWYRQTLGQGPEFLTYFQNEAQLEKSRLLSDRFSAERPKGSFSTLEIQRTEQGDSAMYLCASSLSQAAYEQYFGPGTRLTVT.

The chain has TRBV28 and TRBJ1-2; perhaps TRBD1 as D (5 bases). The V and J ends lost 4 bases and 1 base respectively, with 7 bases between them. The germline V gene encodes CDR1 MDHEN and CDR2 SYDVKM. This CDR3 comprises 13 residues. CDR3 nucleotide sequence: TGTGCCAGCAGTTCCAGGGATAACTATGGCTACACCTTC. It encodes CASSSRDNYGYTF.

The rearrangement uses TRBV29-1 and TRBJ2-1; 7 nucleotides line up with TRBD1. Germline CDR1 SQVTM, CDR2 ANQGSEA. The CDR3 contains 14 residues. The V segment lost 7 bases and the J segment 3 bases; nucleotides outside the gene matches: 9. This CDR3 reads CSGGKGANYNEQFF. The DNA for the CDR3 is TGCAGCGGAGGTAAGGGGGCTAACTACAATGAGCAGTTCTTC.

The chain is built from TRBV29-1 and TRBJ2-6; D is uncertain. Germline lookup yields CDR1 SQVTM and CDR2 ANQGSEA. Trimming pared 6 bases from V and 2 bases from J, leaving 11 bases between. The length of the CDR3 is 14 residues. The chain's CDR3 is CSVGEVTGANVLTF. In DNA, the CDR3 is TGCAGCGTCGGTGAGGTAACTGGGGCCAACGTCCTGACTTTC.

As regards this clone: This CDR3 is also generated by other DNA sequences in the sample. The rearrangement links TRBV5-1 to TRBJ1-1, with D tentatively TRBD1 (5 bases). Germline CDR1 reads SGHRS; CDR2 reads YFSETQ. This CDR3 spans 15 amino acids. The V gene lost 1 base and the J gene lost 1 base, with 11 bases spanning the gap. The CDR3 coding sequence is TGCGCCAGCAGCTTGTGGGCAGGGACGAACACTGAAGCTTTCTTT. Its translation: CASSLWAGTNTEAFF.

This clone was picked up a small number of times. The chain employs TRBV7-9 and TRBJ2-7, with D tentatively TRBD2 (5 bases). This CDR3 spans 13 amino acids. V lost 10 bases and J 1 base, leaving 14 bases between the germline ends. Per germline, CDR1 SEHNR and CDR2 FQNEAQ (reference sequence). CDR3 amino acids: CATAEGLSYEQYF. The CDR3 DNA sequence: TGTGCCACCGCTGAGGGTTTATCCTACGAGCAGTACTTC. The full variable domain, its missing parts supplied by reference TRBV7-9 and TRBJ2-7, is DTGVSQNPRHKITKRGQNVTFRCDPISEHNRLYWYRQTLGQGPEFLTYFQNEAQLEKSRLLSDRFSAERPKGSFSTLEIQRTEQGDSAMYLCATAEGLSYEQYFGPGTRLTVT.

This chain links TRBV30 with TRBJ1-4; D uncertain. V was cut by 0 bases and J by 8 bases, with 10 bases left in between. Germline CDR1 reads GTSNPN; CDR2 reads SVGIG (reference sequence). CDR3 size: 13 residues. Here the CDR3 reads CAWSVLRVEKLFF. CDR3 DNA sequence: TGTGCCTGGAGTGTGCTTCGGGTGGAAAAACTGTTTTTT.

The chain recombines TRBV27 with TRBJ1-2, with 8 bases lining up with TRBD1. The germline V gene has CDR1 MNHEY and CDR2 SMNVEV (reference sequence). V lost 1 base, J lost 13 bases, and 5 bases stayed unmatched. There are 12 residues in the CDR3. In DNA, the CDR3 is TGTGCCAGCAGTTTATTGGCAGGGGGCCTCACCTTC. This translates into CASSLLAGGLTF.

V gene TRBV29-1 combines with J gene TRBJ1-2, with TRBD1 identical over 7 bases. This CDR3 is 10 amino acids long. CDR1 and CDR2 from the germline V gene are SQVTM and ANQGSEA. The V segment lost 8 bases and the J segment 8 bases; nucleotides outside the gene matches: 5. The CDR3 coding sequence is TGCAGCATCGGACAGGAGGGCTACACCTTC. As protein: CSIGQEGYTF.

This clone was counted between two and nine times. The gene calls are TRBV5-5 and TRBJ2-1; D unclear. Germline CDR1 SGHKS, CDR2 YYEKEE (reference sequence). The V and J ends lost 0 bases and 9 bases respectively, with 7 bases between them. This CDR3 spans 12 amino acids. Written as DNA, the CDR3 is TGTGCCAGCAGCTTGGAGCGCGCTGAGCAGTTCTTC. It translates to CASSLERAEQFF.

V is TRBV20-1 and J is TRBJ2-5; D ambiguous. CDR3 length: 11 residues. Germline values: CDR1 DFQATT, CDR2 SNEGSKA (reference sequence). Trimming shortened V by 6 bases and J by 1 base, and 6 bases separated the two germline ends. The DNA for the CDR3 is TGCAGTGCCCGAACCCAAGAGACCCAGTACTTC. Translating gives CSARTQETQYF.

The chain recombines TRBV27 with TRBJ1-2; tentative D call: TRBD1 (5 bases). Germline values: CDR1 MNHEY, CDR2 SMNVEV (reference sequence). The ends were cut back, 0 bases at V and 6 bases at J, with 8 bases in the middle. The CDR3 is made up of 13 amino acids. CDR3 residues: CASSLSGDHGYTF. Written as DNA, the CDR3 is TGTGCCAGCAGTTTATCAGGGGATCATGGCTACACCTTC.

The chain couples TRBV29-1 to TRBJ1-2, with D uncertain. This CDR3 region has 11 residues. Germline assignment: CDR1 SQVTM and CDR2 ANQGSEA. The V end lost 7 bases, the J end lost 7 bases, and 13 bases lay between the germline ends. The CDR3 DNA reads as TGCAGCGACTCAACGGATGGTGGCTACACCTTC. It yields the protein CSDSTDGGYTF.

This clone has a handful of counts. The chain uses TRBV7-9 and TRBJ1-5, with unresolved D. V was clipped by 4 bases and J by 1 base, with 8 bases between them. Germline values: CDR1 SEHNR, CDR2 FQNEAQ (reference sequence). This CDR3 comprises 14 residues. The CDR3 protein is CASSSDISNQPQHF. In nucleotides, the CDR3 is TGTGCCAGCAGCTCCGACATCAGCAATCAGCCCCAGCATTTT. Drawing the rest from reference TRBV7-9 and TRBJ1-5, the complete variable domain is DTGVSQNPRHKITKRGQNVTFRCDPISEHNRLYWYRQTLGQGPEFLTYFQNEAQLEKSRLLSDRFSAERPKGSFSTLEIQRTEQGDSAMYLCASSSDISNQPQHFGDGTRLSIL.

CDR3 bases: TGTGCCAGCAGTTTACAGACAGGGGATCCGCAGTATTTT. Amino acid sequence: CASSLQTGDPQYF. The chain employs TRBV27 and TRBJ2-3; the match to TRBD1 covers 8 bases. Germline loops: CDR1 MNHEY, CDR2 SMNVEV (reference sequence). Trimming cost V 2 bases and J 10 bases; bases outside gene matches: 5. CDR3 size: 13 residues.

The chain carries TRBV10-3 and TRBJ1-2; D remains ambiguous. The CDR3 has 11 residues. Trimming left V 2 bases short and J 8 bases short, with 6 bases between. From germline, CDR1 is ENHRY and CDR2 SYGVKD. The CDR3 region has the DNA TGTGCCATCAGTGAGGATGGGGGCTACACCTTC. Its translation is CAISEDGGYTF.

The chain uses TRBV27 and TRBJ2-6, with TRBD1 as a possible D gene (6 bases). CDR3 length: 16 residues. CDR1 MNHEY and CDR2 SMNVEV come from the germline V gene (reference sequence). The V end was cut by 4 bases, the J end by 2 bases, with 12 bases between. CDR3 residues: CASSSEGDPGANVLTF. CDR3 bases: TGTGCCAGCAGTTCAGAGGGGGACCCTGGGGCCAACGTCCTGACTTTC.

A few counts support this clone. The chain combines TRBV29-1 with TRBJ2-1; the D gene is possibly TRBD2 (5 bases). V was shortened by 6 bases and J by 5 bases, with 17 bases between the two germline ends. This CDR3 spans 14 amino acids. Germline-derived CDR1 and CDR2 are SQVTM and ANQGSEA. The CDR3: CSVIGAGLNNEQFF. CDR3 DNA sequence: TGCAGCGTGATCGGCGCGGGCCTTAACAATGAGCAGTTCTTC.

The chain joins TRBV5-1 to TRBJ1-1, with TRBD1 identical over 7 bases. The V segment lost 4 bases and the J segment 3 bases; nucleotides outside the gene matches: 9. CDR3 size: 15 residues. Germline values: CDR1 SGHRS, CDR2 YFSETQ. The CDR3 bases are TGCGCCAGCAGCGCGACAGGGCGGTGGGACACTGAAGCTTTCTTT. Protein sequence: CASSATGRWDTEAFF.

This chain connects TRBV27 to TRBJ2-1; 8 bases are a match to TRBD2. The V and J ends lost 5 bases and 2 bases, in that order; junction bases with no gene match: 5. CDR3 length: 15 amino acids. Germline V lookup: CDR1 MNHEY, CDR2 SMNVEV (reference sequence). CDR3 bases: TGTGCCAGCAGTACTAGCGGTAGCCCCTACAATGAGCAGTTCTTC. Its protein is CASSTSGSPYNEQFF.

The chain uses TRBV28 and TRBJ2-7; 10 bases are a match to TRBD2. Germline-derived CDR1 and CDR2 are MDHEN and SYDVKM. After removal of 7 bases from V and 3 bases from J, the junction contained 3 bases not matched to a gene. This CDR3 is built from 13 residues. CDR3 coding DNA: TGTGCCAGCACCCGGACTAGCGGCTACGAGCAGTACTTC. This gives the protein CASTRTSGYEQYF.

This chain connects TRBV29-1 to TRBJ1-5; D remains unclear. V lost 6 bases and J lost 3, with 15 bases in between. Germline loops: CDR1 SQVTM, CDR2 ANQGSEA. The length of the CDR3 is 14 residues. The chain's CDR3 is CSVSAGKHNQPQHF. For the CDR3, the DNA is TGCAGCGTATCGGCAGGCAAACACAATCAGCCCCAGCATTTT.